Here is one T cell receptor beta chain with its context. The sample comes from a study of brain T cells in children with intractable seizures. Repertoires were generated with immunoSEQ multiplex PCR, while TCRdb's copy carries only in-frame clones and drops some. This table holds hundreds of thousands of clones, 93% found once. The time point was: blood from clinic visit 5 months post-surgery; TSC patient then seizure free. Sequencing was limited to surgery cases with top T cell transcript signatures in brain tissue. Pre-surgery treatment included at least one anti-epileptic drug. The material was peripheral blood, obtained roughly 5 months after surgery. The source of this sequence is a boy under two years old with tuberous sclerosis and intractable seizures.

The CDR3 nucleotides are TGCGCCAGCAGCTTCGAACTAGCGGGACTAAATGAGCAGTTCTTC. Translated: CASSFELAGLNEQFF. The rearrangement links TRBV5-1 to TRBJ2-1; 10 positions agree with TRBD2. CDR1 is SGHRS, CDR2 YFSETQ, per germline. The CDR3 has 15 residues. V was pared by 2 bases and J by 7 bases, with 6 bases of the junction left unmatched.